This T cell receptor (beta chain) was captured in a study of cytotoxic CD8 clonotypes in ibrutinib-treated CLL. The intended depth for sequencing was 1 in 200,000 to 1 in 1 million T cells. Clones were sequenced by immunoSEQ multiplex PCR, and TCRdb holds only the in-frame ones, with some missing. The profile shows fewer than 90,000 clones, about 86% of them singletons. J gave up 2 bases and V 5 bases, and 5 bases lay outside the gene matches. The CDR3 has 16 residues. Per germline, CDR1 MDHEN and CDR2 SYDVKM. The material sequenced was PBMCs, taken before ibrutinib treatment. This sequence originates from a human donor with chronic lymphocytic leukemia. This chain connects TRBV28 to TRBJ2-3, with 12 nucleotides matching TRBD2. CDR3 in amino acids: CASSPTSGRTTDTQYF. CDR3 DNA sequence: TGTGCCAGCAGTCCAACTAGCGGGAGGACCACAGATACGCAGTATTTT.